This T cell receptor beta chain was sequenced during a study of beta chain features in type 1 diabetes. CDR1 is MNHEY, CDR2 SVGAGI, per germline. V dropped 9 bases and J dropped 3 bases, with 15 bases sitting between them. The CDR3 is made up of 14 amino acids. The study's findings and limits: Junctions at VDJ sites from type 1 diabetes patients had fewer insertions and more deletions. A greater similarity of naive, central memory and Treg TCRB repertoires was seen among patients than among healthy donors. Researchers report that Type 1 diabetes patients had moderately but significantly shorter TCRB CDR3s across all four CD4+ subsets.

Expressed TCRB transcripts were sequenced, since all the RNA that had been isolated was reverse transcribed. Assay used: immunoSEQ multiplex PCR; TCRdb lists only in-frame clones, some missing. This sample has roughly 700,000 clones; over 10% occur once, and the top ten carry approximately 0.021%. CD4+ naive, central memory, regulatory and stem cell-like memory cells were sorted via CD45RO/CCR7/CD25/CD127/CD95/CD27. With respect to this clone: The antigen remains unidentified.

The chain recombines TRBV6-5 with TRBJ2-1; TRBD1 might be the D (5 bases). The sample was naive CD4+ T cells from blood. The sequence came from a man aged 18 to 30 with type 1 diabetes. The CDR3 is CASVGAGLYNEQFF. Written as DNA, the CDR3 is TGTGCCAGTGTTGGGGCAGGGCTCTACAATGAGCAGTTCTTC.